Listed below are T cell receptor beta chains from one sample, sequenced in a study of blood T cell repertoires in COVID-19. TCRdb keeps only in-frame clones here, not all; method: immunoSEQ multiplex PCR. This sample carries about 140,000 clones, less than 85% of them seen once, and the ten largest clones take approximately 6.1%. The sample comprised peripheral blood. The receptors shown here come from a human donor in a cohort sampled during active COVID-19. CDR3s include the opening cysteine and the closing phenylalanine or tryptophan. A D gene is named only where the DNA matches it firmly. Size is stated for part of the rows, as once, few or many counts, or as a class when the clone is expanded.

D,length,size,V,J,DNA,CDR3
-,15,-,TRBV5-4,TRBJ1-2,TGTGCCAGCAGCTTGGCCTTCGGGGATAACTATGGCTACACCTTC,CASSLAFGDNYGYTF
-,15,once,TRBV12-5,TRBJ2-3,TGTGCTAGTGGTTCAACGGGATCGGGGGCAGATACGCAGTATTTT,CASGSTGSGADTQYF
-,15,few,TRBV19,TRBJ2-2,TGTGCCAGTACACCCCTCGGAACGGGGACCGGGGAGCTGTTTTTT,CASTPLGTGTGELFF
TRBD2,17,-,TRBV9,TRBJ2-1,TGTGCCAGCAGCGTAGACCTAGCGGGGGGACTACGGGATGAGCAGTTCTTC,CASSVDLAGGLRDEQFF
-,14,-,TRBV27,TRBJ1-3,TGTGCCAGCAGTTTATCAGGCAGGTCAGGCACCATATATTTT,CASSLSGRSGTIYF
-,12,-,TRBV3-1/TRBV3-2,TRBJ2-5,TGTGCCAGCAGGGACTTCCAAGAGACCCAGTACTTC,CASRDFQETQYF
TRBD2,17,-,TRBV7-2,TRBJ2-3,TGTGCCAGCAGCTTAGCTCCTAGCGGGGTTAGCACAGATACGCAGTATTTT,CASSLAPSGVSTDTQYF
TRBD1,16,-,TRBV19,TRBJ2-2,TGTGCCAGTAGTATAGTGGGACAGGGGGTCACCGGGGAGCTGTTTTTT,CASSIVGQGVTGELFF
TRBD1,14,-,TRBV7-2,TRBJ1-3,TGTGCCAGCAGCTTAGGACAGGGTCTAAACACCATATATTTT,CASSLGQGLNTIYF
-,16,-,TRBV7-2,TRBJ2-3,TGTGCCAGCAGCCCCAAGCCTCCTCCCAGCACAGATACGCAGTATTTT,CASSPKPPPSTDTQYF
-,15,-,TRBV29-1,TRBJ2-2,TGCAGCGTTGCCCCCGGACTTACCAACACCGGGGAGCTGTTTTTT,CSVAPGLTNTGELFF
-,14,-,TRBV15,TRBJ2-1,TGTGCCACCAGCAGAGAGCCCGGGGAAGATGAGCAGTTCTTC,CATSREPGEDEQFF
TRBD1,14,-,TRBV30,TRBJ2-7,TGTGCCTGGAGGGCCCTGACAGGGGGCGTCGAGCAGTACTTC,CAWRALTGGVEQYF
TRBD1,13,-,TRBV14,TRBJ1-2,TGTGCCAGCAGCACTCGACAGGGTAGCGGCTACACCTTC,CASSTRQGSGYTF
TRBD1,15,-,TRBV7-7,TRBJ2-5,TGTGCTAGCAGCTTAGGGACAGGGTTCCAAGAGACCCAGTACTTC,CASSLGTGFQETQYF
-,13,-,TRBV19,TRBJ1-3,TGTGCCACCGCCGAGGGTTCTGGAAACACCATATATTTT,CATAEGSGNTIYF
-,17,-,TRBV9,TRBJ2-1,TGTGCCAGCAGCCAAGCCTCGGGACTTTCAACTTACAATGAGCAGTTCTTC,CASSQASGLSTYNEQFF
-,14,-,TRBV18,TRBJ1-6,TGTGCCAGCTCACCGGCGGGTTTTAATTCACCCCTCCACTTT,CASSPAGFNSPLHF
TRBD2,15,-,TRBV7-3,TRBJ2-1,TGTGCCAGCAGTACCCGGGGGGGTAACAACAATGAGCAGTTCTTC,CASSTRGGNNNEQFF
-,16,-,TRBV19,TRBJ1-5,TGTGCCAGTAGTATACAGGCGGGCCCCTACAATCAGCCCCAGCATTTT,CASSIQAGPYNQPQHF
-,12,-,TRBV6-5,TRBJ1-1,TGTGCCAGCAGTAGGGGTTCCACTGAAGCTTTCTTT,CASSRGSTEAFF
TRBD2,14,-,TRBV7-8,TRBJ2-5,TGTGCCAGCAGCTTAGCGACTAGCGAAGGGACCCAGTACTTC,CASSLATSEGTQYF
TRBD1,11,-,TRBV20-1,TRBJ2-7,TGCAGTGCTAGAGTGGACGGACAGGAGTACTTC,CSARVDGQEYF
-,14,-,TRBV19,TRBJ1-5,TGTGCCAGTAGCAGAATGAGGGGCAATCAGCCCCAGCATTTT,CASSRMRGNQPQHF
-,12,few,TRBV3-1/TRBV3-2,TRBJ1-4,TGTGCCAGCAGCCAAGACCGGGGTGAACTGTTTTTT,CASSQDRGELFF
-,15,-,TRBV5-5,TRBJ1-5,TGTGCCAGCAGCTTGGTCGCAGGGGGCAATCAGCCCCAGCATTTT,CASSLVAGGNQPQHF
-,14,-,TRBV4-1,TRBJ1-6,TGCGCCAGCAGCCAAGATCGAGGCAGGGCCCCCCTCCACTTT,CASSQDRGRAPLHF
TRBD1,13,-,TRBV19,TRBJ2-5,TGTGCCACCAGAGACAGGGCGGTGGAGACCCAGTACTTC,CATRDRAVETQYF
TRBD1,14,once,TRBV6-5,TRBJ2-7,TGTGCCAGCAGTTCCGGGACAGTCCCTGACGAGCAGTACTTC,CASSSGTVPDEQYF
-,16,-,TRBV19,TRBJ2-7,TGTGCCAGTAGTACTACTCTAGGACTTTTTGACAACGAGCAGTACTTC,CASSTTLGLFDNEQYF
TRBD1,19,once,TRBV7-9,TRBJ2-7,TGTGCCAGCAGCCCCAAGATCCAACTAACAGGGGGCGCTTCTCACGAGCAGTACTTC,CASSPKIQLTGGASHEQYF